This T cell receptor (beta chain) was recorded in a study of blood T cell repertoires in COVID-19 (dated by TCRdb to about 2020). Turning to the overall study: The collaborator samples originated in the United States, Italy and Spain and spanned the acute and convalescent phases of COVID-19. The prospective study material was composed of cDNA or gDNA derived from T cells, B-cell-depleted T cells, or PBMCs. The dataset comprised deeply sampled blood TCRbeta repertoires from subjects exposed to, actively infected with, or recovered from COVID-19. The repertoires were released in a freely available public database intended as a resource for research on the immune response to SARS-CoV-2. Samples came from the ongoing ImmuneRACE study (first 160 participants) plus 1,254 subjects from 6 global collaborators. Nearly every sample came with metadata listing a de-identified subject ID, COVID-19 status, age in years and sex. Where available, HLA class I and class II types were taken from metadata supplied by the sample provider and were not determined by assay-based typing.

The immunoSEQ Assay, a bias-controlled multiplex PCR, was used to amplify TCRbeta CDR3 regions from genomic DNA. The published analysis was carried out like this. Nucleated cell counts per sample were estimated from amplification of reference gene primers within the assay. To quantify the absolute abundance of each unique TCRbeta CDR3 rearrangement, sequence reads were collapsed and filtered. For each sample, productive Simpson clonality was calculated as the square root of Simpson's diversity index over productive rearrangements. TCRdb took this table from immuneACCESS and kept in-frame rearrangements with V and J called. Such tables lack part of the clones; where checked against another copy, unresolved V genes explain under half of the gap, and the rest is unexplained. That table furnishes V, J and clone size, whereas the DNA furnished D and trimming. The sample data list under 300,000 clones, and less than 90% of these were observed just once. The ten largest clones represent 2.5% to 3% of the sample.

Participants in the prospective study were aged roughly 18 to 90 years, lived in under 30 United States geographic areas, and enrolled through a virtual design. In the prospective study, cohorts were assigned on the basis of participant-reported clinical history obtained from a screening survey and a study questionnaire. For ImmuneRACE Cohort 3, a participant was defined as recovered based on two consecutive negative NP/OP PCR tests, clearance by a healthcare professional, or resolution of symptoms. Mobile phlebotomists in the prospective study collected whole blood, serum and a nasopharyngeal or oropharyngeal swab from every participant. Prospective study participants could optionally give additional blood draws and questionnaires over an approximately two-month period. Blood samples from the prospective study were shipped frozen or at room temperature prior to DNA extraction. To note about this clone: What antigen it recognizes has not been identified. Per-nucleotide qualities are absent, and no much larger clonotype sits a single base away.

CDR1 is given as SGHTA and CDR2 as FQGTGA, both from the germline V gene. Its CDR3 holds 16 amino acids, cysteine through phenylalanine. The sequence is cut down to CDR3 DNA, 48 bases in frame from base 1. Ends trimmed: V by 1 base, J by 0 bases; bases unmatched to a gene: 3. Results and caveats for the whole study, not just this receptor: The amount of clinical and demographic metadata varied by source and participant and was provided uncurated.

The receptor chain draws on TRBV7-3 and TRBJ2-1, and TRBD1 matches 7 of the central bases. Sequencing input: PBMCs or T cells enriched from blood (not recorded which). The TCR comes from a woman aged 45-65 years who had recovered from COVID-19. For the CDR3, the sequence is CASSLMGQSSYNEQFF. The DNA reads TGTGCCAGCAGCTTAATGGGACAGAGCTCCTACAATGAGCAGTTCTTC.